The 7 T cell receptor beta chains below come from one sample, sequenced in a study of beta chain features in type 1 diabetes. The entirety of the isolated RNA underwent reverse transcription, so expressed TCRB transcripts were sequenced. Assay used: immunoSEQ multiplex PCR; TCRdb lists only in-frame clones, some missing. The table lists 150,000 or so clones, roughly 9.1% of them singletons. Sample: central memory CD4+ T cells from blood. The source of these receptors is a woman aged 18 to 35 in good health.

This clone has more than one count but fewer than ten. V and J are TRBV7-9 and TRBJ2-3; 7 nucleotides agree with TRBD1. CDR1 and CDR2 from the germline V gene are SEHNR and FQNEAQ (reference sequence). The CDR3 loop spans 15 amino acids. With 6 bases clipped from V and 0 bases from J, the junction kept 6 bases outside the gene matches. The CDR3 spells CASRRQGKSTDTQYF. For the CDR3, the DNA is TGTGCCAGCAGGCGACAGGGAAAGAGCACAGATACGCAGTATTTT.

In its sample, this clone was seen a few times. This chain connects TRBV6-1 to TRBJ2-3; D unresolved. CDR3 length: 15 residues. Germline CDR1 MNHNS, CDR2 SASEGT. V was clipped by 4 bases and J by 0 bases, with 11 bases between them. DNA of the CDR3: TGTGCCAGCAGTGCTTGGGCTTCTAGCACAGATACGCAGTATTTT. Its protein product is CASSAWASSTDTQYF.

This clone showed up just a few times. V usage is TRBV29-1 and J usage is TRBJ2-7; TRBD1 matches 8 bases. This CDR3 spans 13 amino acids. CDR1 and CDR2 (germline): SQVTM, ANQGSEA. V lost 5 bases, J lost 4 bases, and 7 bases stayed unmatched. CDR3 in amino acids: CSVRTGTGYEQYF. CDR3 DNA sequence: TGCAGCGTTAGGACAGGGACGGGGTACGAGCAGTACTTC.

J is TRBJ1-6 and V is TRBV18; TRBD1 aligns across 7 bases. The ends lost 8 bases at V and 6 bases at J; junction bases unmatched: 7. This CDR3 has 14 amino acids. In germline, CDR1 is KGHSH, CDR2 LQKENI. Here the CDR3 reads CASTTGVGNSPLHF. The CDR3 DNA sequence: TGTGCCAGCACCACAGGGGTAGGTAATTCACCCCTCCACTTT.

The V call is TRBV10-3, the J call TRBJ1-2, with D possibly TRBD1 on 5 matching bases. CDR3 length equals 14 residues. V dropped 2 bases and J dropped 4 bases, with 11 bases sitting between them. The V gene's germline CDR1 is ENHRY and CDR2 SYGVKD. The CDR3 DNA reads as TGTGCCATCAGTGAGATTGGGGCAGTCTATGGCTACACCTTC. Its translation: CAISEIGAVYGYTF.

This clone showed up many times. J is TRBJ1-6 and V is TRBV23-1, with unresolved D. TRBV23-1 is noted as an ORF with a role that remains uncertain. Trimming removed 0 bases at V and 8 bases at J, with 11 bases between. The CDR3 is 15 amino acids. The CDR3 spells CASSQSTRRDSPLHF. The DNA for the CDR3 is TGCGCCAGCAGTCAATCGACCCGGCGGGATTCACCCCTCCACTTT.

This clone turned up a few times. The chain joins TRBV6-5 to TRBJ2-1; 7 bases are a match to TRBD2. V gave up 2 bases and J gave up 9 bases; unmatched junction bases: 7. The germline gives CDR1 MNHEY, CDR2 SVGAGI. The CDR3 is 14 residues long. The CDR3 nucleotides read TGTGCCAGCAGTTACGGGAGGGCCGAGGCTGAGCAGTTCTTC. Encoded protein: CASSYGRAEAEQFF.